Following are 18 T cell receptor beta chains from one sample sequenced in a study of blood T cell repertoires in COVID-19. The data were produced by immunoSEQ multiplex PCR, yet TCRdb's version contains in-frame clones alone and is incomplete. This sample has just over 40,000 clones, with about four fifths found just once. What was sequenced was peripheral blood. The receptors come from a woman between 55 and 75 years old with acute or convalescent COVID-19.

The J gene is TRBJ2-5, the V gene TRBV28, with D unclear. The germline V gene has CDR1 MDHEN and CDR2 SYDVKM. This CDR3 contains 13 residues. The V and J ends lost 5 bases and 4 bases respectively, with 11 bases between them. CDR3 sequence (DNA): TGTGCCAGCAGTCCTCTAAACGGAGAGACCCAGTACTTC. Its translation is CASSPLNGETQYF.

The chain carries TRBV19 and TRBJ1-5; 7 positions match TRBD1. The CDR3 has 14 residues. The germline V gene encodes CDR1 LNHDA and CDR2 SQIVND (reference sequence). With 5 bases clipped from V and 6 bases from J, the junction kept 7 bases outside the gene matches. CDR3: CASSEGGAGQPQHF. In DNA form, the CDR3 reads TGTGCCAGTAGTGAAGGGGGCGCGGGTCAGCCCCAGCATTTT.

A single count supports this clone. The V gene is TRBV28, the J gene TRBJ2-7, with 8 bases fitting TRBD1. The junction had 11 bases not matched to a gene; V was cut back by 4 bases and J by 12 bases. The CDR3 consists of 13 residues. Looked up from germline, CDR1 is MDHEN and CDR2 is SYDVKM. CDR3 residues: CASSSPYDGTGYF. For the CDR3, the DNA is TGTGCCAGCAGTTCCCCCTATGACGGGACAGGGTACTTC.

Regarding this clone: Sequence at one end of the junction differs from germline and may be a read error. The genes are TRBV19 and TRBJ1-4; tentatively, D is TRBD1 (5 bases). Germline V CDR1 and CDR2: LNHDA, SQIVND (reference sequence). This CDR3 comprises 14 residues. DNA for the CDR3: TGTGCCAGTAGTATAACACACCGACAGCCGATGGGACTCTTT. Translating it yields CASSITHRQPMGLF.

CDR3 nucleotide sequence: TGTGCCAGCAGCTCCCCCAGGGGGCTCAGCTACGAGCAGTACTTC. Translated, it gives CASSSPRGLSYEQYF. This rearrangement joins TRBV11-2 to TRBJ2-7; 8 bases map to TRBD1. The CDR3 is 15 amino acids. Germline loops: CDR1 SGHAT, CDR2 FQNNGV. V lost 4 bases to trimming and J lost 3 bases; unmatched junction nucleotides: 8.

This clone was observed once. This sequence joins TRBV29-1 and TRBJ2-7, with 8 bases lining up with TRBD1. The CDR3 is 14 residues long. J lost 5 bases, V lost 6 bases, and 12 bases had no gene match. The germline CDR1 and CDR2 sequences are SQVTM and ANQGSEA. For the CDR3, the DNA is TGCAGCGTGCAGAAGTGGACAGGGAATAACGAGCAGTACTTC. It specifies CSVQKWTGNNEQYF.

This clone was detected a few times. The CDR3 protein is CASTSDRHLNTGELFF. Here the CDR3 DNA reads TGTGCCAGTACCTCGGACAGGCATCTGAACACCGGGGAGCTGTTTTTT. This chain uses TRBV19 with TRBJ2-2, with 7 bases lining up with TRBD1. Looked up from germline, CDR1 is LNHDA and CDR2 is SQIVND (reference sequence). This CDR3 region has 16 residues. J lost 1 base, V lost 7 bases, and 9 bases had no gene match. Looking up the rest from reference TRBV19 and TRBJ2-2 gives the full variable domain: DGGITQSPKYLFRKEGQNVTLSCEQNLNHDAMYWYRQDPGQGLRLIYYSQIVNDFQKGDIAEGYSVSREKKESFPLTVTSAQKNPTAFYLCASTSDRHLNTGELFFGEGSRLTVL.

The J gene is TRBJ1-1, the V gene TRBV7-6; 7 nucleotides align to TRBD1. With 5 bases clipped from V and 5 bases from J, the junction kept 8 bases outside the gene matches. The CDR3 loop spans 14 amino acids. CDR1 and CDR2 from the germline V gene are SGHVS and FNYEAQ. The CDR3 here is CASSRDRRRTEAFF. The CDR3 DNA reads as TGTGCCAGCAGCCGGGACAGACGGAGGACTGAAGCTTTCTTT. The complete variable domain, with remaining parts taken from reference TRBV7-6 and TRBJ1-1, reads GAGVSQSPRYKVTKRGQDVALRCDPISGHVSLYWYRQALGQGPEFLTYFNYEAQQDKSGLPNDRFSAERPEGSISTLTIQRTEQRDSAMYRCASSRDRRRTEAFFGQGTRLTVV.

Written as DNA, the CDR3 is TGTGCCACCAGCAGAGCCCCCGGGACAACCCACTACGAGCAGTACTTC. This translates into CATSRAPGTTHYEQYF. The chain links TRBV15 to TRBJ2-7; D is perhaps TRBD1 (6 bases). Germline loops: CDR1 LNHNV, CDR2 YYDKDF (reference sequence). Trimming took 1 base from V and 3 from J, leaving 16 bases between them. The CDR3 runs 16 residues.

This clone was recorded a few times. The chain uses TRBV4-1 and TRBJ1-1; D not resolved. The CDR3 length is 14 residues. Germline-derived CDR1 and CDR2 are MGHRA and YSYEKL. V was shortened by 1 base and J by 4 bases, with 10 bases between the two germline ends. DNA of the CDR3: TGCGCCAGCAGCCAAGTAACGGGTGGCACTGAAGCTTTCTTT. This translates into CASSQVTGGTEAFF.

This chain joins TRBV7-9 and TRBJ1-2, with D hard to call. The ends were cut back, 6 bases at V and 3 bases at J, with 17 bases in the middle. Germline lookup yields CDR1 SEHNR and CDR2 FQNEAQ (reference sequence). This CDR3 is built from 15 residues. The DNA for the CDR3 is TGTGCCAGCAGGGCCTTAACGCGACAATACTATGGCTACACCTTC. Protein sequence: CASRALTRQYYGYTF.

This clone was recorded once. The chain carries TRBV11-2 and TRBJ2-3, with 7 bases fitting TRBD1. The CDR3 length is 13 residues. Germline-derived CDR1 and CDR2 are SGHAT and FQNNGV. V was clipped by 6 bases and J by 7 bases; unmatched bases: 7. The CDR3 is CASRRTGVNTQYF. DNA for the CDR3: TGTGCCAGCAGGAGAACAGGGGTAAATACGCAGTATTTT.

V gene TRBV30 combines with J gene TRBJ2-1; 8 bases are shared with TRBD1. The CDR3 loop spans 12 amino acids. V dropped 4 bases and J dropped 6; count of bases not matched to a gene: 2. CDR1 and CDR2 from the germline V gene are GTSNPN and SVGIG (reference sequence). The CDR3 is CAWKTGVNEQFF. The CDR3 bases are TGTGCCTGGAAGACAGGGGTCAATGAGCAGTTCTTC.

This chain joins TRBV7-6 and TRBJ1-1; no clear D. CDR1 SGHVS and CDR2 FNYEAQ come from the germline V gene. Deletions cut 5 bases from V and 4 bases from J, with 14 bases between. The CDR3 contains 14 residues. The CDR3 region is CASSPQGRATEAFF. The CDR3 DNA reads as TGTGCCAGCAGCCCCCAAGGGAGAGCCACTGAAGCTTTCTTT.

This clone showed up just once. The chain combines TRBV7-3 with TRBJ2-3; 7 bases align to TRBD2. After removal of 5 bases from V and 5 bases from J, the junction contained 10 bases not matched to a gene. There are 15 residues in the CDR3. Per germline, CDR1 SGHTA and CDR2 FQGTGA. The CDR3 region is CASSEGLKRRDTQYF. In nucleotides, the CDR3 is TGTGCCAGCAGCGAGGGACTAAAACGCCGAGATACGCAGTATTTT.

The rearrangement links TRBV6-2 or TRBV6-3 to TRBJ1-5; D possibly corresponds to TRBD1 (5 bases). V lost 5 bases to trimming and J lost 4 bases, with 9 bases between them. Germline lookup yields CDR1 MNHEY and CDR2 SVGEGT. CDR3 length: 13 amino acids. The CDR3 spells CASSNGGNQPQHF. CDR3 in DNA: TGTGCCAGCAGTAACGGGGGTAATCAGCCCCAGCATTTT.

This chain uses TRBV7-8 with TRBJ1-6; D is unresolved. The CDR3 length is 13 residues. Between the trimmed V and J ends, which lost 5 bases and 7 bases, there was a span of 9 bases. Germline CDR1 reads SGHVS; CDR2 reads FQNEAQ. The CDR3 DNA reads TGTGCCAGCAGCCCAGGTGGAAATTCACCCCTCCACTTT. Its translation is CASSPGGNSPLHF.

The sample holds one count of this clone. The chain uses TRBV3-1 (or the pseudogene TRBV3-2) and TRBJ1-2; D unclear. From germline, CDR1 is LGHDT and CDR2 YNNKEL (reference sequence). CDR3 length: 14 amino acids. Trimming took 3 bases from V and 0 from J, leaving 8 bases between them. CDR3 coding DNA: TGTGCCAGCAGCCATATTACAGCTAACTATGGCTACACCTTC. Translated, it gives CASSHITANYGYTF.